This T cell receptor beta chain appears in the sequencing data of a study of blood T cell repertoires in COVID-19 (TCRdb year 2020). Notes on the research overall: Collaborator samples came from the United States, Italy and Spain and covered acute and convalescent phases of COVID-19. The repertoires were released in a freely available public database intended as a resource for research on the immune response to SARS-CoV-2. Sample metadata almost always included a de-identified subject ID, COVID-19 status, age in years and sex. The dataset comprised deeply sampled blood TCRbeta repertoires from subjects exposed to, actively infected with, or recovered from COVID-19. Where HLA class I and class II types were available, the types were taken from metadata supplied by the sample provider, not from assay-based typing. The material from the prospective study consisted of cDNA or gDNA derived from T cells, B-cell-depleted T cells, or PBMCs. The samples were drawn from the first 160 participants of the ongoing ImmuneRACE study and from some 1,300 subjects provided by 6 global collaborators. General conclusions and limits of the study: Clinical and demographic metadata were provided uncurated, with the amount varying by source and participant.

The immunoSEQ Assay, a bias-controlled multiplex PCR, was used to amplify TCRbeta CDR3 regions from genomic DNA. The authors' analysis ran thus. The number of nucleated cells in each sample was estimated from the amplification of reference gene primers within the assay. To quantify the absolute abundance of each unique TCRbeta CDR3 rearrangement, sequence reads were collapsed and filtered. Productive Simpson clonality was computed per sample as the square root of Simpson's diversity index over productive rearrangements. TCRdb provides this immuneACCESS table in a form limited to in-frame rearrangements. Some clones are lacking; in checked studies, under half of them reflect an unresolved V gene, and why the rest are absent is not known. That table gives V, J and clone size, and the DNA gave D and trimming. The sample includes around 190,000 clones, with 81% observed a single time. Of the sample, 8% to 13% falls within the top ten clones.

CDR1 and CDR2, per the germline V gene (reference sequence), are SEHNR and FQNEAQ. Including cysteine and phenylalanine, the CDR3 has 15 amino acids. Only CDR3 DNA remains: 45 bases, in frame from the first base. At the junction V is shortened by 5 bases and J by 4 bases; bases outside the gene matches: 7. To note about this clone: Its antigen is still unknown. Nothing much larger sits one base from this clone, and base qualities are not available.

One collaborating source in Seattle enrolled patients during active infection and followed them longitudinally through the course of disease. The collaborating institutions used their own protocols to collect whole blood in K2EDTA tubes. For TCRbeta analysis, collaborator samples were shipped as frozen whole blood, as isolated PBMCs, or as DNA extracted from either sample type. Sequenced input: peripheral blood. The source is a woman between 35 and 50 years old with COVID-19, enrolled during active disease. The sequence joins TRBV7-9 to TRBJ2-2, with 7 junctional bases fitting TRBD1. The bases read TGTGCCAGCAGCCCCAGACAGGGTAGCACCGGGGAGCTGTTTTTT. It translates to CASSPRQGSTGELFF.